This T cell receptor beta chain was observed in a study of cytomegalovirus exposure and HLA in healthy donors. The study, taken as a whole, reports: There were some public TCRs occurring in many donors, but most TCR sequences were rare. Roughly uniform depth of sequencing across donors was assumed in presence/absence analyses. Researchers counted some 150 TCR beta chains as cytomegalovirus-associated.

The germline CDR1 and CDR2 sequences are SGHTA and FQGNSA. This CDR3 has 17 residues. V was clipped by 4 bases and J by 5 bases; unmatched bases: 11. A word on this clone: Its antigen is undetermined.

Researchers ran the PCR with 60 Vbeta and 13 Jbeta primers. This table comes from immunoSEQ multiplex PCR, and its TCRdb copy is limited to in-frame clones, with some not included. The sample includes around 55,000 clones, approximately 80% of them seen just once. Sequenced: PBMCs. The chain has TRBV7-2 and TRBJ1-6; 7 bases are a match to TRBD1. The receptor comes from a female donor in good health and CMV-seronegative. As DNA, the CDR3 is TGTGCCAGCAGCTCGGGACAGACAACCCCGAATAATTCACCCCTCCACTTT. It codes for CASSSGQTTPNNSPLHF.